This is a list of T cell receptor beta chains from one sample in a study of blood T cells in healthy people across ages. TCRdb fed the 5' RACE reads into MiXCR, producing one record per CDR3 protein. Of about 640,000 distinct CDR3 sequences listed, about 53% are singletons. The specimen was blood. Receptors originate from a man in his sixties in good health. The CDR3 runs from the conserved cysteine through the conserved F or W. A D gene is named only where the DNA matches it firmly. Only some rows state a clone size, as once, few, many or a class for expanded clones.

j_call,d_call,v_call,clone_size,cdr3_aa,cdr3_nt
TRBJ2-2,.,TRBV28,.,CASEGRVTGELFF,TGTGCCAGCGAGGGCAGGGTCACCGGGGAGCTGTTTTTT
TRBJ2-4,TRBD1,TRBV2,.,CASSEYRDRWSNIQYF,TGTGCCAGCAGTGAATACCGGGACAGGTGGTCGAACATTCAGTACTTC
TRBJ2-5,TRBD1,TRBV11-2,.,CASSFDRGEGETQYF,TGTGCCAGCAGCTTTGACAGGGGGGAGGGAGAGACCCAGTACTTC
TRBJ2-1,.,TRBV10-3,few,CAMRGSQGNEQFF,TGTGCCATGCGAGGGAGCCAGGGCAATGAGCAGTTCTTC
TRBJ2-7,.,TRBV7-9,.,CASSSPSGYEQYF,TGTGCCAGCAGCTCCCCCTCAGGCTACGAGCAGTACTTC
TRBJ1-2,TRBD1,TRBV10-3,once,CAISDRTGITPNYGYTF,TGTGCCATCAGTGATAGGACAGGGATCACCCCTAACTATGGCTACACCTTC
TRBJ2-5,TRBD1,TRBV5-1,.,CASSQRQGAETQYF,TGCGCCAGCAGCCAACGACAGGGTGCCGAGACCCAGTACTTC
TRBJ1-1,TRBD1,TRBV20-1,many,CSASPGGLEAEAFF,TGCAGTGCTTCCCCAGGGGGCCTAGAGGCTGAAGCTTTCTTT
TRBJ2-5,TRBD2,TRBV15,once,CATCTGLAGEETQYF,TGTGCCACCTGCACGGGACTAGCGGGGGAAGAGACCCAGTACTTC
TRBJ2-7,.,TRBV4-3,.,CASSTSTGAQDEQYF,TGCGCCAGCAGCACAAGTACCGGGGCGCAAGACGAGCAGTACTTC
TRBJ2-7,.,TRBV18,few,CASSPRDEQYF,TGTGCCAGCTCACCCAGGGACGAGCAGTACTTC
TRBJ1-1,.,TRBV5-1,.,CASRGREDFAAFF,TGCGCCAGCAGGGGTAGGGAGGACTTTGCAGCTTTCTTT
TRBJ2-1,.,TRBV20-1,.,CSAPVRAYNEQFF,TGCAGTGCGCCCGTCAGAGCCTACAATGAGCAGTTCTTC
TRBJ1-2,.,TRBV4-2,many,CASSQDSSTGGYTF,TGTGCCAGCAGCCAAGATTCCTCGACCGGTGGCTACACCTTC
TRBJ2-7,.,TRBV2,.,CASSEVGQTYEQYF,TGTGCCAGCAGTGAAGTCGGCCAGACCTACGAGCAGTACTTC
TRBJ2-1,.,TRBV9,once,CAGSPTGFSYNEQFF,TGTGCCGGCAGCCCCACGGGGTTCTCCTACAATGAGCAGTTCTTC
TRBJ2-2,TRBD1,TRBV25-1,.,CASSDPGQGDAGELFF,TGTGCCAGCAGTGACCCGGGACAGGGGGACGCCGGGGAGCTGTTTTTT
TRBJ1-5,.,TRBV9,.,CASRPGLDPFQPQHF,TGTGCCAGCAGACCGGGGCTCGATCCATTTCAGCCCCAGCATTTT
TRBJ1-5,.,TRBV6-6,few,CASDRSSNQPQHF,TGTGCCAGCGACAGATCGAGCAATCAGCCCCAGCATTTT
TRBJ2-5,TRBD2,TRBV6-6,few,CASNPPSGQETQYF,TGTGCCAGCAACCCACCTAGCGGCCAAGAGACCCAGTACTTC
TRBJ1-2,TRBD1,TRBV29-1,few,CSVADRVNGYTF,TGCAGCGTTGCCGACAGGGTCAACGGCTACACCTTC
TRBJ2-5,TRBD1,TRBV10-3,.,CAISAGTGHQETQYF,TGTGCCATCAGCGCCGGGACAGGGCATCAAGAGACCCAGTACTTC
TRBJ2-3,.,TRBV12-3/TRBV12-4,.,CASSPIQASADTQYF,TGTGCCAGCAGCCCCATACAGGCTAGTGCAGATACGCAGTATTTT
TRBJ2-5,.,TRBV7-8,few,CASSRGRGYSEETQYF,TGTGCCAGCAGCCGAGGTCGGGGATATTCCGAAGAGACCCAGTACTTC
TRBJ2-1,.,TRBV6-6,.,CASSYEGEQFF,TGTGCCAGCAGTTACGAGGGTGAGCAGTTCTTC
TRBJ2-5,.,TRBV6-2/TRBV6-3,once,CASSYASMVTQYF,TGTGCCAGCAGTTACGCTAGCATGGTGACCCAGTACTTC
TRBJ2-3,.,TRBV4-1,.,CASSQDPVPRSDTQYF,TGCGCCAGCAGCCAAGATCCAGTGCCTAGGTCAGATACGCAGTATTTT